One and the same sample provided the 26 T cell receptor beta chains below, sequenced in a study of T cell responses to AZD1222 COVID-19 vaccine (TCRdb year 2021). Receptors were amplified or captured by the immunoSEQ multiplex PCR assay. What TCRdb holds here is the immuneACCESS table cut down to in-frame rearrangements. Part of the clones is not present; checked against another copy, under half of the missing clones reflect an unresolved V gene, and the others are unexplained. The sample contains roughly 140,000 clones, 70% to 90% of them found a single time. The ten largest make up about 3.3% of the sample. This sample's time point label indicates: baseline before first vaccination. Explained via the paper, the treatment or condition label denotes: meningococcal conjugate vaccine given as trial control. The sequencing used peripheral blood, collected on day 0 of MenACWY control vaccination. The receptors derive from an adult in good health.

V and J are TRBV11-3 and TRBJ2-1, with 9 bases fitting TRBD1. The CDR3 is 19 amino acids. The junction had 13 bases not matched to a gene; V was cut back by 4 bases and J by 0 bases. The germline V gene has CDR1 SGHNT and CDR2 YENEEA. CDR3 nucleotides: TGTGCCAGCAGCTCCCCTTTAGACAGGGGGAGAAACTCCTACAATGAGCAGTTCTTC. This gives the protein CASSSPLDRGRNSYNEQFF.

The CDR3 nucleotides are TGCAGCGTTAAAGCTACAGCCACCTATGGCTACACCTTC. Encoded protein: CSVKATATYGYTF. The genes are TRBV29-1 and TRBJ1-2; D is undetermined. The CDR3 runs to 13 residues. Germline CDR1 is SQVTM and CDR2 is ANQGSEA. Between the trimmed V and J ends, which lost 5 bases and 4 bases, there was a span of 14 bases. The full variable domain, rest sourced from reference TRBV29-1 and TRBJ1-2, is SAVISQKPSRDICQRGTSLTIQCQVDSQVTMMFWYRQQPGQSLTLIATANQGSEATYESGFVIDKFPISRPNLTFSTLTVSNMSPEDSSIYLCSVKATATYGYTFGSGTRLTVV.

This chain uses TRBV29-1 with TRBJ2-7, with 9 bases aligning to TRBD1. The CDR3 extends over 14 amino acids. Germline trimming cut 6 bases from V and 5 bases from J; bases unmatched to any gene: 11. The germline V gene has CDR1 SQVTM and CDR2 ANQGSEA. In DNA form, the CDR3 reads TGCAGCGTCGTACCAGGGACAGGGCGGCACGAGCAGTACTTC. It translates to CSVVPGTGRHEQYF.

CDR3 sequence (DNA): TGTGCCAGCAGTGATCAGCAGGGGGGTAATCAGCCCCAGCATTTT. Its protein is CASSDQQGGNQPQHF. This chain connects TRBV2 to TRBJ1-5, with 7 nucleotides matching TRBD1. The germline V gene has CDR1 SNHLY and CDR2 FYNNEI. V gave up 3 bases and J gave up 4 bases; unmatched junction bases: 6. The CDR3 is 15 amino acids.

The V call is TRBV9, the J call TRBJ2-5; D is undetermined. This CDR3 is built from 15 residues. Germline assignment: CDR1 SGDLS and CDR2 YYNGEE. The V end was cut by 0 bases, the J end by 5 bases, with 14 bases between. The CDR3: CASSVAPWGRETQYF. The CDR3 DNA reads TGTGCCAGCAGCGTAGCCCCATGGGGTCGGGAGACCCAGTACTTC.

The V call is TRBV28, the J call TRBJ1-3, with D uncertain. The length of the CDR3 is 14 residues. V was clipped by 4 bases and J by 7 bases, with 14 bases between them. Germline-derived CDR1 and CDR2 are MDHEN and SYDVKM. The CDR3 is CASSSAAVRNTIYF. The CDR3 coding sequence is TGTGCCAGCAGTTCGGCGGCCGTACGGAACACCATATATTTT. Looking up the rest from reference TRBV28 and TRBJ1-3 gives the full variable domain: DVKVTQSSRYLVKRTGEKVFLECVQDMDHENMFWYRQDPGLGLRLIYFSYDVKMKEKGDIPEGYSVSREKKERFSLILESASTNQTSMYLCASSSAAVRNTIYFGEGSWLTVV.

The rearrangement links TRBV30 to TRBJ1-5, with 8 positions matching TRBD1. Germline assignment: CDR1 GTSNPN and CDR2 SVGIG (reference sequence). With 0 bases clipped from V and 1 base from J, the junction kept 2 bases outside the gene matches. This CDR3 region has 15 residues. CDR3 amino acids: CAWSVRTGSNQPQHF. CDR3 nucleotide sequence: TGTGCCTGGAGTGTCAGGACAGGGAGCAATCAGCCCCAGCATTTT. The whole variable domain, remainder taken from reference TRBV30 and TRBJ1-5, is SQTIHQWPATLVQPVGSPLSLECTVEGTSNPNLYWYRQAAGRGLQLLFYSVGIGQISSEVPQNLSASRPQDRQFILSSKKLLLSDSGFYLCAWSVRTGSNQPQHFGDGTRLSIL.

The V and J genes are TRBV5-1 and TRBJ1-6; no firm D call. CDR1 SGHRS and CDR2 YFSETQ come from the germline V gene. The CDR3 covers 15 residues. Trimming took 2 bases from V and 0 from J, leaving 6 bases between them. The CDR3 DNA sequence: TGCGCCAGCAGCTTTCAGAGCTCCTATAATTCACCCCTCCACTTT. This codes for CASSFQSSYNSPLHF.

The V and J genes are TRBV7-6 and TRBJ1-6; D is unclear. The germline gives CDR1 SGHVS, CDR2 FNYEAQ. The CDR3 length is 16 residues. V lost 2 bases to trimming and J lost 2 bases, with 10 bases between them. The CDR3 region has the DNA TGTGCCAGCAGCTTAAGGGAGGCCCCCTATAATTCACCCCTCCACTTT. Its protein is CASSLREAPYNSPLHF. Combining the CDR3 with reference TRBV7-6 and TRBJ1-6 gives the whole variable domain GAGVSQSPRYKVTKRGQDVALRCDPISGHVSLYWYRQALGQGPEFLTYFNYEAQQDKSGLPNDRFSAERPEGSISTLTIQRTEQRDSAMYRCASSLREAPYNSPLHFGNGTRLTVT.

The chain carries TRBV7-9 and TRBJ2-5, with 7 bases matching TRBD2. This CDR3 spans 15 amino acids. Germline CDR1 is SEHNR and CDR2 is FQNEAQ (reference sequence). The ends lost 2 bases at V and 5 bases at J; junction bases unmatched: 8. CDR3: CASSLLAVGDETQYF. The CDR3 bases are TGTGCCAGCAGCTTACTAGCGGTTGGAGACGAGACCCAGTACTTC.

A few counts support this clone. The chain links TRBV5-1 to TRBJ1-2; TRBD1 matches at 8 bases. Germline-derived CDR1 and CDR2 are SGHRS and YFSETQ. The CDR3 covers 17 residues. Trimming removed 0 bases from V and 4 bases from J; junction bases left unmatched: 11. The CDR3 sequence: CASSLESTGASVYGYTF. The CDR3 DNA reads as TGCGCCAGCAGCTTGGAGTCGACAGGGGCATCGGTCTATGGCTACACCTTC.

The chain joins TRBV5-1 to TRBJ2-5; D gene unclear. The V and J ends lost 4 bases and 5 bases respectively, with 12 bases between them. The CDR3 has 13 amino acids. The V gene's germline CDR1 is SGHRS and CDR2 YFSETQ. CDR3 nucleotides: TGCGCCAGCAGCCCGGACCTGGGGGAGACCCAGTACTTC. Its translation is CASSPDLGETQYF.

The chain is built from TRBV27 and TRBJ2-2; perhaps D is TRBD1 or TRBD2 (5 bases each). The CDR3 is 15 amino acids. Germline V gene data show CDR1 as MNHEY and CDR2 as SMNVEV (reference sequence). Deletions cut 7 bases from V and 2 bases from J, with 14 bases between. The CDR3 bases are TGTGCCAGCAATCCCGGGACGGTCAACACCGGGGAGCTGTTTTTT. Protein: CASNPGTVNTGELFF.

The chain carries TRBV7-9 and TRBJ2-7; unclear D gene. This CDR3 is 14 amino acids long. The V end was cut by 5 bases, the J end by 0 bases, with 11 bases between. Germline CDR1 is SEHNR and CDR2 is FQNEAQ (reference sequence). The CDR3 loop is CASSLSLTSYEQYF. The DNA for the CDR3 is TGTGCCAGCAGCCTATCTTTAACCTCCTACGAGCAGTACTTC.

The chain's CDR3 is CASSPETGAGQPQHF. The CDR3, as DNA: TGTGCCAGCAGCCCCGAGACGGGGGCGGGTCAGCCCCAGCATTTT. The genes are TRBV7-9 and TRBJ1-5, with D possibly being TRBD1 (6 bases). Germline lookup yields CDR1 SEHNR and CDR2 FQNEAQ (reference sequence). This CDR3 spans 15 amino acids. The germline V and J ends were trimmed by 5 bases and 6 bases, with 17 bases remaining between them.

The rearrangement links TRBV7-2 to TRBJ1-3; the D is unclear. V lost 5 bases to trimming and J lost 0 bases, with 8 bases between them. The CDR3 consists of 14 residues. Germline V CDR1 and CDR2: SGHTA, FQGNSA. The DNA of the CDR3 is TGTGCCAGCAGCGTAAGATACTCTGGAAACACCATATATTTT. This translates into CASSVRYSGNTIYF. Full variable domain (remainder filled in from reference TRBV7-2 and TRBJ1-3): GAGVSQSPSNKVTEKGKDVELRCDPISGHTALYWYRQSLGQGLEFLIYFQGNSAPDKSGLPSDRFSAERTGGSVSTLTIQRTQQEDSAVYLCASSVRYSGNTIYFGEGSWLTVV.

V is TRBV5-6 and J is TRBJ2-1; 13 nucleotides align to TRBD2. This CDR3 contains 15 residues. The germline V gene encodes CDR1 SGHDT and CDR2 YYEEEE. After removal of 3 bases from V and 9 bases from J, the junction contained 6 bases not matched to a gene. CDR3 DNA sequence: TGTGCCAGCAGCTATGGACTAGCGGGAGCGGGTGAGCAGTTCTTC. Protein product: CASSYGLAGAGEQFF. Full variable domain (outside the CDR3, taken from reference TRBV5-6 and TRBJ2-1): DAGVTQSPTHLIKTRGQQVTLRCSPKSGHDTVSWYQQALGQGPQFIFQYYEEEERQRGNFPDRFSGHQFPNYSSELNVNALLLGDSALYLCASSYGLAGAGEQFFGPGTRLTVL.

The chain combines TRBV12-3 or TRBV12-4 with TRBJ1-1; perhaps TRBD1 as D (5 bases). Trimming shortened V by 7 bases and J by 5 bases, and 11 bases separated the two germline ends. This CDR3 contains 12 residues. The CDR3 loop is CASTSGYTEAFF. The CDR3 DNA follows: TGTGCCAGCACCTCAGGGTATACTGAAGCTTTCTTT.

The chain combines TRBV27 with TRBJ1-1; D might be TRBD1 (5 bases). The V end was cut by 5 bases, the J end by 3 bases, with 10 bases between. There are 13 residues in the CDR3. CDR1 and CDR2 (germline): MNHEY, SMNVEV (reference sequence). CDR3 bases: TGTGCCAGCAGTCGCCGGGGGTACACTGAAGCTTTCTTT. Protein sequence: CASSRRGYTEAFF.

This clone was counted a single time. The rearrangement joins TRBV4-2 to TRBJ2-6; TRBD1 or TRBD2 may be the D gene (5 bases each). Germline V gene sequence: CDR1 LGHNA, CDR2 YNFKEQ. V lost 0 bases to trimming and J lost 0 bases, with 18 bases between them. The CDR3 totals 20 residues. The DNA for the CDR3 is TGTGCCAGCAGCCAAGATAGTCTTGCAGGGAGTAGCTCTGGGGCCAACGTCCTGACTTTC. This encodes CASSQDSLAGSSSGANVLTF.

V gene TRBV7-6 combines with J gene TRBJ1-1; weak D call: TRBD1 (5 bases). V lost 4 bases and J lost 2, with 8 bases in between. CDR1 and CDR2 (germline): SGHVS, FNYEAQ. CDR3 size: 13 residues. CDR3 region: CASSWGDNTEAFF. As DNA, the CDR3 is TGTGCCAGCAGCTGGGGGGATAACACTGAAGCTTTCTTT.

The gene calls are TRBV30 and TRBJ2-7, with 11 bases identical to TRBD1. CDR1 GTSNPN and CDR2 SVGIG come from the germline V gene (reference sequence). The CDR3 spans 14 residues. With 4 bases clipped from V and 3 bases from J, the junction kept 5 bases outside the gene matches. CDR3 region: CAWKPGQGVYEQYF. As DNA, the CDR3 is TGTGCCTGGAAGCCGGGACAGGGGGTCTACGAGCAGTACTTC.

This chain uses TRBV5-1 with TRBJ2-2; 8 bases are a match to TRBD2. CDR1 and CDR2 (germline): SGHRS, YFSETQ. The CDR3 sequence is 14 residues long. V lost 3 bases and J lost 5; bases outside the gene matches: 3. CDR3 in amino acids: CASSYQRETGELFF. In nucleotides, the CDR3 is TGCGCCAGCAGCTACCAGCGGGAGACCGGGGAGCTGTTTTTT.

V usage is TRBV19 and J usage is TRBJ1-6; D is undetermined. CDR3 length equals 12 residues. Germline V gene data show CDR1 as LNHDA and CDR2 as SQIVND (reference sequence). Trimming pared 7 bases from V and 9 bases from J, leaving 10 bases between. The CDR3 sequence is CASNDQGSPLHF. In DNA form, the CDR3 reads TGTGCCAGTAATGATCAAGGTTCACCCCTCCACTTT.

This chain uses TRBV6-5 with TRBJ2-3; D possibly matches TRBD1 or TRBD2 (6 bases each). The CDR3 sequence is 15 residues long. V was pared by 3 bases and J by 5 bases, with 15 bases between. Germline-derived CDR1 and CDR2 are MNHEY and SVGAGI. The chain's CDR3 is CASSYGGGQGDTQYF. Here the CDR3 DNA reads TGTGCCAGCAGTTATGGTGGGGGGCAAGGAGATACGCAGTATTTT.

The V call is TRBV6-5, the J call TRBJ2-3; 8 bases are shared with TRBD2. V lost 4 bases and J lost 8; bases outside the gene matches: 11. This CDR3 has 15 amino acids. Germline lookup yields CDR1 MNHEY and CDR2 SVGAGI. The CDR3 sequence is CASSSRAGAPRTQYF. For the CDR3, the DNA is TGTGCCAGCAGTTCCCGAGCGGGGGCCCCCCGTACGCAGTATTTT.